These T cell receptor beta chains were read from a single sample in a study of blood T cell repertoires in COVID-19. TCRdb keeps only in-frame clones here, not all; method: immunoSEQ multiplex PCR. This table has around 15,000 clones, more than 85% appearing once. The sample was peripheral blood. The receptors derive from a human donor in a cohort sampled during active COVID-19. Both conserved end residues are part of each CDR3. A D gene is named only where the DNA matches it firmly. Clone size is not always given. Where it is, it says once, few, many or a class for expanded clones.

d_gene	abundance	j_gene	v_gene	CDR3aa	CDR3nt
TRBD2	.	TRBJ2-5	TRBV7-2	CASSPTSGVQETQYF	TGTGCCAGCAGCCCCACTAGCGGGGTACAAGAGACCCAGTACTTC
.	.	TRBJ1-1	TRBV6-1	CASSEARTWGRMNTEAFF	TGTGCCAGCAGTGAAGCGCGGACCTGGGGGAGGATGAACACTGAAGCTTTCTTT
TRBD1	.	TRBJ1-5	TRBV19	CASIPGGHGRSNQPQHF	TGTGCCAGTATCCCAGGGGGACATGGGCGGAGCAATCAGCCCCAGCATTTT
.	.	TRBJ2-7	TRBV6-2/TRBV6-3	CASSSIRTVSYEQYF	TGTGCCAGCAGTTCCATCCGGACAGTCTCCTACGAGCAGTACTTC
TRBD1	.	TRBJ2-7	TRBV6-5	CASSYSGTGGNEQYF	TGTGCCAGCAGTTACTCCGGGACAGGGGGGAACGAGCAGTACTTC
.	.	TRBJ2-7	TRBV7-2	CASSLEPLYEQYF	TGTGCCAGCAGCTTAGAGCCCCTCTACGAGCAGTACTTC
.	.	TRBJ1-3	TRBV19	CASTTIQKGAGNTIYF	TGTGCCAGTACCACGATCCAAAAAGGGGCTGGAAACACCATATATTTT
TRBD1	few	TRBJ1-2	TRBV19	CASANRDSNYGYTF	TGTGCCAGCGCAAACCGGGACAGTAACTATGGCTACACCTTC
TRBD2	.	TRBJ2-2	TRBV4-3	CASSHGLDTGELFF	TGCGCCAGCAGCCACGGACTAGACACCGGGGAGCTGTTTTTT
.	.	TRBJ2-1	TRBV6-5	CASSYSNARQAQFF	TGTGCCAGCAGTTACTCGAACGCTCGTCAGGCGCAGTTCTTC
TRBD1	.	TRBJ1-2	TRBV11-2	CASSLGTDYGCTF	TGTGCCAGCAGCTTGGGGACAGACTATGGCTGCACCTTC
.	.	TRBJ2-7	TRBV18	CASSPAADEQYF	TGTGCCAGCTCACCAGCGGCGGACGAGCAGTACTTC
.	.	TRBJ1-1	TRBV2	CASKKRQLNTEAFF	TGTGCCAGCAAAAAACGACAGTTAAACACTGAAGCTTTCTTT
TRBD1	few	TRBJ2-1	TRBV12-3/TRBV12-4	CATGTGAGRQQFF	TGTGCCACCGGGACAGGGGCCGGTCGGCAGCAGTTCTTC
.	few	TRBJ1-6	TRBV19	CASSRGSLLNSPLHF	TGTGCCAGTAGTCGCGGCAGTCTCTTAAATTCACCCCTCCACTTT
.	.	TRBJ2-4	TRBV11-2	CASSSTGSPSYIQYF	TGTGCCAGCAGCTCCACAGGGAGCCCTTCGTACATTCAGTACTTC
.	.	TRBJ1-1	TRBV4-1	CASSQGRSLGRLNTEAFF	TGCGCCAGCAGCCAAGGTCGGTCCCTCGGCAGGCTGAACACTGAAGCTTTCTTT